The TCR beta chain under discussion was sequenced for a study of T cells in localized non-small cell lung cancer. Clones were read by immunoSEQ multiplex PCR, and TCRdb kept only the in-frame ones, dropping some. The sample yields 20,000 to 25,000 clones, approximately 84% seen once. The CDR3 is 14 residues long. Germline lookup yields CDR1 MNHNS and CDR2 SASEGT. V lost 2 bases, J lost 1 base, and 8 bases lay in between. The sequence was collected from a male donor at least 60 years old with stage II squamous cell lung carcinoma. The material sequenced was peripheral blood, taken before any cancer treatment. The chain couples TRBV6-1 to TRBJ1-1; D call uncertain. CDR3 sequence: CASSERPGNTEAFF. The DNA for the CDR3 is TGTGCCAGCAGTGAACGGCCAGGGAACACTGAAGCTTTCTTT.